The 22 T cell receptor beta chains given below trace back to one sample, sequenced in a study of blood T cells in healthy people across ages. The use of a sample-barcoded 5' primer and a J-beta primer mix characterized a second PCR of about 7 to 12 cycles. TCRdb reprocessed the 5' RACE reads with MiXCR, giving one entry per CDR3 protein. This sample has 1.5 million to 2 million distinct CDR3 sequences, with approximately 28% found just once. Material for sequencing was blood. These TCRs come from a woman under 40 in good health.

Note on this clonotype: Possible read error: a much larger clone is one base away. The V call is TRBV20-1, the J call TRBJ1-1; D is ambiguous. CDR1 and CDR2 (germline): DFQATT, SNEGSKA (reference sequence). The CDR3 spans 12 residues. CDR3 protein: CCSLKGNTEAFF. The DNA of the CDR3 is TGCTGCAGCTTGAAAGGGAACACTGAAGCTTTCTTT.

V usage is TRBV10-3 and J usage is TRBJ2-3, with D unclear. CDR3 size: 16 residues. From germline, CDR1 is ENHRY and CDR2 SYGVKD. Trimming left V 0 bases short and J 2 bases short, with 12 bases between. The CDR3 reads CAISESSERLTDTQYF. The CDR3 region has the DNA TGTGCCATCAGTGAGTCCTCCGAGCGCCTCACAGATACGCAGTATTTT.

As concerns this clonotype: A much larger clone differs by one base, so this may be a read error. The chain employs TRBV7-6 and TRBJ2-4; D remains ambiguous. Germline-derived CDR1 and CDR2 are SGHVS and FNYEAQ. Trimming cost V 3 bases and J 13 bases, with 16 bases left between them. The CDR3 spans 13 residues. CDR3 bases: TGTGCCAGCAGCTTTAAACAGTACAATGAGCAGTACTTC. This sequence encodes CASSFKQYNEQYF.

CDR3: CASSRAISYERYF. As DNA, the CDR3 is TGTGCCAGCAGTCGAGCAATATCCTACGAGCGGTACTTC. The gene calls are TRBV12-3 or TRBV12-4 and TRBJ2-5; D is ambiguous. V was clipped by 5 bases and J by 13 bases, with 20 bases between them. The CDR3 has 13 amino acids.

The V gene is TRBV28, the J gene TRBJ1-5; D unresolved. The CDR3 loop spans 16 amino acids. V was clipped by 3 bases and J by 2 bases, with 14 bases between them. Germline V gene sequence: CDR1 MDHEN, CDR2 SYDVKM. CDR3 nucleotides: TGTGCCAGCAGTTTGGGAGTGACACGTCGCAATCAGCCCCAGCATTTT. It is translated as CASSLGVTRRNQPQHF.

This rearrangement joins TRBV5-1 to TRBJ1-1; D is perhaps TRBD1 (6 bases). Germline CDR1 reads SGHRS; CDR2 reads YFSETQ. The V end was cut by 3 bases, the J end by 4 bases, with 13 bases between. CDR3 length: 14 residues. The CDR3 protein is CASSYTRGSTEAFF. Written as DNA, the CDR3 is TGCGCCAGCAGCTATACCAGGGGAAGCACTGAAGCTTTCTTT.

This clonotype was recorded at least ten times. The rearrangement uses TRBV7-2 and TRBJ2-5; 13 bases map to TRBD2. Losses at the gene ends were 3 bases for V and 5 bases for J; bases not matched to a gene: 3. CDR3 size: 15 residues. Germline CDR1 reads SGHTA; CDR2 reads FQGNSA. The DNA of the CDR3 is TGTGCCAGCAGCTTCTCACTAGCGGGGGGGGAGACCCAGTACTTC. It translates to CASSFSLAGGETQYF.

Only a few counts were recorded for this clonotype. The V call is TRBV5-1, the J call TRBJ2-1, with 7 bases fitting TRBD2. The CDR3 sequence is 16 residues long. The trim removed 0 bases at V and 4 bases at J, leaving 7 bases unmatched. From germline, CDR1 is SGHRS and CDR2 YFSETQ. The CDR3 DNA reads as TGCGCCAGCAGCTTGGCCGCGGGGGAGGGTTACAATGAGCAGTTCTTC. Translating it yields CASSLAAGEGYNEQFF.

Only a few counts were recorded for this clonotype. The rearrangement uses TRBV20-1 and TRBJ2-3, with 12 nucleotides matching TRBD2. Germline assignment: CDR1 DFQATT and CDR2 SNEGSKA (reference sequence). The ends lost 3 bases at V and 0 bases at J; junction bases unmatched: 7. This CDR3 has 17 residues. The CDR3 DNA reads as TGCAGTGCTAGTGCGGCTAGCGGGAGGGAGAGCACAGATACGCAGTATTTT. This codes for CSASAASGRESTDTQYF.

This chain links TRBV18 with TRBJ2-2; the D gene is possibly TRBD1 (6 bases). Germline CDR1 and CDR2: KGHSH and LQKENI. The CDR3 is made up of 17 amino acids. Trimming shortened V by 2 bases and J by 1 base, and 14 bases separated the two germline ends. The CDR3 here is CASSPSTGIGNTGELFF. The CDR3 DNA follows: TGTGCCAGCTCACCATCAACAGGGATTGGGAACACCGGGGAGCTGTTTTTT.

The chain links TRBV5-5 to TRBJ2-3; no reliable D call. Trimming took 0 bases from V and 0 from J, leaving 14 bases between them. Germline-derived CDR1 and CDR2 are SGHKS and YYEKEE (reference sequence). The CDR3 contains 17 residues. The CDR3 DNA is TGTGCCAGCAGCTTGGTAGGCCGGACGGCTAGCACAGATACGCAGTATTTT. The encoded protein is CASSLVGRTASTDTQYF.

About this clonotype itself: A read error may explain this, as a much larger clone is one base away. The rearrangement links TRBV7-6 to TRBJ2-1; 7 nucleotides match TRBD2. The trim removed 3 bases at V and 13 bases at J, leaving 21 bases unmatched. CDR3 length: 17 amino acids. From germline, CDR1 is SGHVS and CDR2 FNYEAQ. CDR3 protein: CASSFVGGLAVRQTQFF. CDR3 in DNA: TGTGCCAGCAGCTTTGTTGGTGGGCTAGCGGTCCGGCAGACCCAGTTCTTC.

This chain uses TRBV20-1 with TRBJ2-7, with 12 bases aligning to TRBD1. Germline V lookup: CDR1 DFQATT, CDR2 SNEGSKA (reference sequence). There are 15 residues in the CDR3. With 5 bases clipped from V and 0 bases from J, the junction kept 5 bases outside the gene matches. The CDR3 DNA reads TGCAGTGCTTCCCCGGGACAGGGGGCCTCCTACGAGCAGTACTTC. Translation: CSASPGQGASYEQYF.

This clonotype has ten or more counts. The genes are TRBV5-1 and TRBJ2-3; D might be TRBD2 (6 bases). The CDR3 is 14 residues long. Germline values: CDR1 SGHRS, CDR2 YFSETQ. Trimming cost V 4 bases and J 4 bases, with 13 bases left between them. The CDR3 loop reads CASSPDPGADTQYF. DNA for the CDR3: TGCGCCAGCAGCCCTGACCCGGGGGCAGATACGCAGTATTTT.

This clonotype was seen ten or more times. The J gene is TRBJ2-4, the V gene TRBV28, with D hard to call. Germline loops: CDR1 MDHEN, CDR2 SYDVKM. V was clipped by 2 bases and J by 10 bases, with 6 bases between them. CDR3 length: 11 residues. The CDR3: CASSLMGIQYF. CDR3 nucleotides: TGTGCCAGCAGTTTAATGGGAATTCAGTACTTC. Complete variable domain (other parts from reference TRBV28 and TRBJ2-4): DVKVTQSSRYLVKRTGEKVFLECVQDMDHENMFWYRQDPGLGLRLIYFSYDVKMKEKGDIPEGYSVSREKKERFSLILESASTNQTSMYLCASSLMGIQYFGAGTRLSVL.

The chain combines TRBV13 with TRBJ2-7, with D uncertain. Germline V gene sequence: CDR1 PRHDT, CDR2 FYEKMQ (reference sequence). V gave up 0 bases and J gave up 4 bases, with 13 bases separating them. The CDR3 sequence is 15 residues long. CDR3 in amino acids: CASSLGTTRSYEQYF. The CDR3, as DNA: TGTGCCAGCAGCTTAGGCACGACAAGAAGTTACGAGCAGTACTTC.

The rearrangement joins TRBV5-4 to TRBJ2-3; D may be TRBD2 (7 bases). Germline V CDR1 and CDR2: SGHNT, YYREEE (reference sequence). V was cut by 4 bases and J by 0 bases, with 21 bases left in between. There are 18 residues in the CDR3. In nucleotides, the CDR3 is TGTGCCAGCAGCAGAAAGGCGGGGGCGATTGCTAGCACAGATACGCAGTATTTT. Its protein is CASSRKAGAIASTDTQYF.

This clonotype has a count of ten or more. The V gene is TRBV6-5, the J gene TRBJ2-1; 8 positions agree with TRBD2. This CDR3 has 15 amino acids. The V gene end was trimmed by 6 bases and the J gene end by 6 bases; junction bases not matched to a gene: 10. CDR1 is MNHEY, CDR2 SVGAGI, per germline. CDR3 region: CASRPSGRNVNEQFF. Here the CDR3 DNA reads TGTGCCAGCAGACCCAGCGGGAGAAATGTCAATGAGCAGTTCTTC.

This clonotype was seen ten or more times. The chain is built from TRBV24-1 and TRBJ2-1; the D gene could be TRBD1 or TRBD2 (5 bases each). The CDR3 has 15 residues. CDR1 is KGHDR and CDR2 is SFDVKD in the germline V gene. V lost 3 bases and J lost 0, with 8 bases in between. CDR3 bases: TGTGCCACCAGTGATGGGGGTAGCTCCTACAATGAGCAGTTCTTC. It specifies CATSDGGSSYNEQFF.

V and J are TRBV11-1 and TRBJ2-6; weak D call: TRBD2 (5 bases). Between the trimmed V and J ends, which lost 3 bases and 4 bases, there was a span of 10 bases. The CDR3 is 15 residues long. Per germline, CDR1 SGHAT and CDR2 FQDESV (reference sequence). The CDR3 here is CASSFEGLGANVLTF. The CDR3 DNA follows: TGTGCCAGCAGCTTCGAGGGCCTGGGGGCCAACGTCCTGACTTTC.

This chain uses TRBV20-1 with TRBJ2-1; the match to TRBD2 covers 8 bases. Germline V gene data show CDR1 as DFQATT and CDR2 as SNEGSKA (reference sequence). CDR3 length: 16 residues. V lost 0 bases, J lost 8 bases, and 12 bases stayed unmatched. CDR3 DNA: TGCAGTGCTAGAGATTATGGAGTAGCGGGAAGGTATGAGCAGTTCTTC. Translating gives CSARDYGVAGRYEQFF.

This clonotype was seen many times. The chain recombines TRBV4-1 with TRBJ2-3, with D perhaps matching TRBD1 (5 bases). Trimming took 4 bases from V and 4 from J, leaving 12 bases between them. CDR3 length: 14 residues. From germline, CDR1 is MGHRA and CDR2 YSYEKL. The CDR3 sequence: CASSLRVVSDTQYF. In nucleotides, the CDR3 is TGCGCCAGCAGCCTCAGGGTAGTGTCAGATACGCAGTATTTT.